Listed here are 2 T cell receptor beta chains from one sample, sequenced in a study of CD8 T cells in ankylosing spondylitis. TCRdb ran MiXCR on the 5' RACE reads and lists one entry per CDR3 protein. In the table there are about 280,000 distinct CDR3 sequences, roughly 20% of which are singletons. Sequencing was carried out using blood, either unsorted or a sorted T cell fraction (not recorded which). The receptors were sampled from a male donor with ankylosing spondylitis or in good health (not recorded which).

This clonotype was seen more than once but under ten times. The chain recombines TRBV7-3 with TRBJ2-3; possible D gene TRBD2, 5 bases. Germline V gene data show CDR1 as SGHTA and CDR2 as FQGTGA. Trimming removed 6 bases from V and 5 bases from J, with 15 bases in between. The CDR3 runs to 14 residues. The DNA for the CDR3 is TGTGCCAGCAGGTCTGGGGAGAGTGGAGATACGCAGTATTTT. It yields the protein CASRSGESGDTQYF.

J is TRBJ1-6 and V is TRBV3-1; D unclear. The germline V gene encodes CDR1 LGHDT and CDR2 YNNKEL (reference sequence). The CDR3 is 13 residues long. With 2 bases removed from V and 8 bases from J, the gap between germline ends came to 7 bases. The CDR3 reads CASSQQDYSPLHF. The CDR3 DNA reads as TGTGCCAGCAGCCAACAGGATTATTCACCCCTCCACTTT. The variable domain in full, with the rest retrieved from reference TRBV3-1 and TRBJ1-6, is DTAVSQTPKYLVTQMGNDKSIKCEQNLGHDTMYWYKQDSKKFLKIMFSYNNKELIINETVPNRFSPKSPDKAHLNLHINSLELGDSAVYFCASSQQDYSPLHFGNGTRLTVT.